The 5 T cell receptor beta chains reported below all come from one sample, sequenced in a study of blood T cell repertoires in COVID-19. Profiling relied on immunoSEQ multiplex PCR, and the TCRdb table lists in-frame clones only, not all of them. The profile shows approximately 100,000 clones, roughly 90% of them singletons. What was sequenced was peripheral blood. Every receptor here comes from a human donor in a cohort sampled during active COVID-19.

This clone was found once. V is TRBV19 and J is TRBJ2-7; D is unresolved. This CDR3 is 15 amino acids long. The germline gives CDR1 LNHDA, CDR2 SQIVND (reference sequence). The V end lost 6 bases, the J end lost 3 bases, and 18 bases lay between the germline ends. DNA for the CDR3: TGTGCCAGTAGCCCCAGTGGCCGGGTGGGCTACGAGCAGTACTTC. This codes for CASSPSGRVGYEQYF.

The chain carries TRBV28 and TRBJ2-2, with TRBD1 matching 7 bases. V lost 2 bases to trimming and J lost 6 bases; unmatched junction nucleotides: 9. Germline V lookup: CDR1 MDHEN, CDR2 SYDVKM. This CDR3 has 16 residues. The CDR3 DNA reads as TGTGCCAGCAGTTTACTGGCGCAGGGGGACGCCGGGGAGCTGTTTTTT. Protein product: CASSLLAQGDAGELFF.

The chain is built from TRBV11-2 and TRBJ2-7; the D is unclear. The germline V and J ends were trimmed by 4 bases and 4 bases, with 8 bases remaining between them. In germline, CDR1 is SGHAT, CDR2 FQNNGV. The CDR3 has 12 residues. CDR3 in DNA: TGTGCCAGCAGCTCCTTCAGTTACGAGCAGTACTTC. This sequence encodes CASSSFSYEQYF.

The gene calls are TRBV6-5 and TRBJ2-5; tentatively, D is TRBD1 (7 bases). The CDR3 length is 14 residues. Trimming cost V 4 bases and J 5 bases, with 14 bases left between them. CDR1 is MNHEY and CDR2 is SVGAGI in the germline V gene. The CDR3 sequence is CASSFDQGGETQYF. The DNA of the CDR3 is TGTGCCAGCAGTTTCGACCAGGGGGGTGAGACCCAGTACTTC.

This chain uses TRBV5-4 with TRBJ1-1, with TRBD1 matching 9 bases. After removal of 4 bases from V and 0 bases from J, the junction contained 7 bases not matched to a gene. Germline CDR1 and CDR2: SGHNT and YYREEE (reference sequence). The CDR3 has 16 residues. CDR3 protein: CASSRGTGWMNTEAFF. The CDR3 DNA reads TGTGCCAGCAGCCGCGGGACAGGGTGGATGAACACTGAAGCTTTCTTT. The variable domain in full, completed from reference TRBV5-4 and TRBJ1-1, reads ETGVTQSPTHLIKTRGQQVTLRCSSQSGHNTVSWYQQALGQGPQFIFQYYREEENGRGNFPPRFSGLQFPNYSSELNVNALELDDSALYLCASSRGTGWMNTEAFFGQGTRLTVV.